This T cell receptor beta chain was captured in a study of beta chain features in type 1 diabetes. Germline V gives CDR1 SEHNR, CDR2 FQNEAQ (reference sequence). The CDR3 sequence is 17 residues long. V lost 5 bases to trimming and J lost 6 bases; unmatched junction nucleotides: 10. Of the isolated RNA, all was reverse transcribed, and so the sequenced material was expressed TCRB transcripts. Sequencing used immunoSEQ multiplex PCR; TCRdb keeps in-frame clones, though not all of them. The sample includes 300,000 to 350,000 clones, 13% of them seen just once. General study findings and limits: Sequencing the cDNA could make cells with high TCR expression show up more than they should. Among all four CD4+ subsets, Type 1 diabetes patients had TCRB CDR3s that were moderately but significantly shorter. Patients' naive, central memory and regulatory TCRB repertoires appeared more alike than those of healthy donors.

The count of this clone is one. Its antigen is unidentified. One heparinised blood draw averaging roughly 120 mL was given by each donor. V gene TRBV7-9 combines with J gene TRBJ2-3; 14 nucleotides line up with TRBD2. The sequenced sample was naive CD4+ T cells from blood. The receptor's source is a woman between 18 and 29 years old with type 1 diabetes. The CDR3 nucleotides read TGTGCCAGCAGCAGACTAGCGGGAGGGAACCGGGCGGATACGCAGTATTTT. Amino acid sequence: CASSRLAGGNRADTQYF.